These 20 T cell receptor beta chains were sequenced from one sample in a study of T cell responses to AZD1222 COVID-19 vaccine. The method was immunoSEQ multiplex PCR; TCRdb's version includes in-frame clones alone and lacks a portion of them. There are 90,000 to 120,000 clones in the sample; around 90% occur only once, and 4.8% lies in the top ten. Specimen: peripheral blood, collected 28 days after the second AZD1222 dose. These receptors were taken from an adult who received the AZD1222 COVID-19 vaccine.

J is TRBJ1-1 and V is TRBV5-1; possible D gene TRBD1, 5 bases. V was shortened by 0 bases and J by 1 base, with 7 bases between the two germline ends. CDR3 length: 14 amino acids. Germline CDR1 and CDR2: SGHRS and YFSETQ. The chain's CDR3 is CASSLEGRNTEAFF. The CDR3 DNA reads as TGCGCCAGCAGCTTGGAGGGGCGGAACACTGAAGCTTTCTTT. The full variable domain, with the rest looked up from reference TRBV5-1 and TRBJ1-1, is KAGVTQTPRYLIKTRGQQVTLSCSPISGHRSVSWYQQTPGQGLQFLFEYFSETQRNKGNFPGRFSGRQFSNSRSEMNVSTLELGDSALYLCASSLEGRNTEAFFGQGTRLTVV.

CDR3 DNA sequence: TGCAGCGTTGTAATAAATAGACGGGCGGGTGACACCATATATTTT. Its translation is CSVVINRRAGDTIYF. The rearrangement links TRBV29-1 to TRBJ1-3; D call uncertain. CDR1 and CDR2 (germline): SQVTM, ANQGSEA. The CDR3 totals 15 residues. Trimming removed 4 bases from V and 8 bases from J, with 21 bases in between.

The chain couples TRBV11-3 to TRBJ2-2, with 7 bases fitting TRBD1. This CDR3 is built from 15 residues. V lost 5 bases and J lost 0; bases outside the gene matches: 3. Germline V gene sequence: CDR1 SGHNT, CDR2 YENEEA. CDR3 in DNA: TGTGCCAGCAGCGTCGGGACAGCGAACACCGGGGAGCTGTTTTTT. Residues: CASSVGTANTGELFF.

The rearrangement links TRBV5-1 to TRBJ2-7, with 7 nucleotides matching TRBD1. The V and J ends lost 7 bases and 0 bases, in that order; junction bases with no gene match: 4. Germline loops: CDR1 SGHRS, CDR2 YFSETQ. The CDR3 consists of 13 residues. The CDR3 DNA follows: TGCGCCAGCGGCCGGGACAGCTCCTACGAGCAGTACTTC. Amino acid sequence: CASGRDSSYEQYF.

Here the CDR3 DNA reads TGTGCCATCAGTGAAGGGGGGGTTCAGTACAATGAGCAGTTCTTC. Translated, it gives CAISEGGVQYNEQFF. This rearrangement joins TRBV10-3 to TRBJ2-1; D is perhaps TRBD2 (7 bases). The CDR3 length is 15 residues. CDR1 is ENHRY and CDR2 is SYGVKD in the germline V gene. V shed 3 bases and J shed 4 bases, with 13 bases lying between them.

The chain links TRBV7-9 to TRBJ1-4; D possibly corresponds to TRBD1 (5 bases). Germline loops: CDR1 SEHNR, CDR2 FQNEAQ (reference sequence). V was trimmed by 2 bases and J by 0 bases, leaving 10 bases between them. The CDR3 spans 16 residues. The CDR3 nucleotides are TGTGCCAGCAGCTTAACCGGGACCACAACTAATGAAAAACTGTTTTTT. Translation: CASSLTGTTTNEKLFF.

This rearrangement joins TRBV13 to TRBJ1-6; the D gene is possibly TRBD1 (5 bases). This CDR3 contains 17 residues. Germline V gives CDR1 PRHDT, CDR2 FYEKMQ (reference sequence). The ends were cut back, 2 bases at V and 11 bases at J, with 22 bases in the middle. The CDR3, as DNA: TGTGCCAGCAGCTTAACCCGTTCGAACTGGGGCCCTGCACCCCTCCACTTT. Translated: CASSLTRSNWGPAPLHF.

J is TRBJ1-2 and V is TRBV6-5; D remains unclear. Germline V gene lookup returns CDR1 MNHEY and CDR2 SVGAGI. This CDR3 contains 15 residues. The V end lost 7 bases, the J end lost 6 bases, and 21 bases lay between the germline ends. The CDR3 loop is CASISSGLPEDGYTF. The DNA for the CDR3 is TGTGCCAGCATCTCCTCAGGCCTACCCGAGGATGGCTACACCTTC.

The rearrangement joins TRBV18 to TRBJ1-1, with D uncertain. The CDR3 has 14 residues. CDR1 is KGHSH and CDR2 is LQKENI in the germline V gene. Trimming removed 3 bases at V and 7 bases at J, with 15 bases between. The CDR3 region is CASSPAEGFGEAFF. CDR3 sequence (DNA): TGTGCCAGCTCACCCGCGGAGGGTTTCGGTGAAGCTTTCTTT.

The chain recombines TRBV19 with TRBJ1-2, with TRBD1 as a possible D gene (6 bases). Germline V gives CDR1 LNHDA, CDR2 SQIVND (reference sequence). V was cut by 5 bases and J by 4 bases, with 17 bases left in between. This CDR3 has 15 residues. Here the CDR3 reads CASSSGQGGTYGYTF. CDR3 DNA: TGTGCCAGTAGTTCGGGACAAGGGGGAACCTATGGCTACACCTTC. The full variable domain, with the rest looked up from reference TRBV19 and TRBJ1-2, is DGGITQSPKYLFRKEGQNVTLSCEQNLNHDAMYWYRQDPGQGLRLIYYSQIVNDFQKGDIAEGYSVSREKKESFPLTVTSAQKNPTAFYLCASSSGQGGTYGYTFGSGTRLTVV.

The rearrangement uses TRBV7-2 and TRBJ1-5, with 7 bases fitting TRBD1. This CDR3 is 17 amino acids long. The junction had 12 bases not matched to a gene; V was cut back by 5 bases and J by 2 bases. Per the germline V gene, CDR1 is SGHTA and CDR2 is FQGNSA. In nucleotides, the CDR3 is TGTGCCAGCAGCCCGACGACAGGGTTTTTTGGCAATCAGCCCCAGCATTTT. Its translation is CASSPTTGFFGNQPQHF.

The chain has TRBV30 and TRBJ2-1; TRBD2 agrees at 9 bases. The CDR3 is made up of 16 amino acids. V gave up 1 base and J gave up 1 base; unmatched junction bases: 5. Germline V gives CDR1 GTSNPN, CDR2 SVGIG (reference sequence). The CDR3: CAWSGILAGSYNEQFF. Here the CDR3 DNA reads TGTGCCTGGAGTGGGATCCTAGCGGGATCCTACAATGAGCAGTTCTTC.

Here the CDR3 DNA reads TGTGCCAGCAGCCAAGAAGCCGGGTCCGGCTACACCTTC. Its translation is CASSQEAGSGYTF. This chain uses TRBV3-1 (or the pseudogene TRBV3-2) with TRBJ1-2, with unresolved D. This CDR3 comprises 13 residues. Between the trimmed V and J ends, which lost 0 bases and 8 bases, there was a span of 10 bases. The germline CDR1 and CDR2 sequences are LGHDT and YNNKEL (reference sequence).

The gene calls are TRBV5-1 and TRBJ1-2; possibly TRBD1 for D (6 bases). The CDR3 consists of 14 residues. V was pared by 0 bases and J by 2 bases, with 8 bases between. CDR1 is SGHRS, CDR2 YFSETQ, per germline. CDR3 nucleotides: TGCGCCAGCAGCTTGGAGGGGACAAACTATGGCTACACCTTC. Its protein product is CASSLEGTNYGYTF.

The chain joins TRBV19 to TRBJ1-3; 8 nucleotides align to TRBD1. The CDR3 length is 18 residues. The germline CDR1 and CDR2 sequences are LNHDA and SQIVND (reference sequence). V was pared by 3 bases and J by 2 bases, with 12 bases of the junction left unmatched. CDR3 DNA: TGTGCCAGTAGTATCGTGGGACAGGAAGGGAGCCCTGGAAACACCATATATTTT. This translates into CASSIVGQEGSPGNTIYF.

The chain recombines TRBV7-2 with TRBJ2-3, with TRBD1 as a possible D gene (6 bases). CDR1 and CDR2 from the germline V gene are SGHTA and FQGNSA. Trimming left V 3 bases short and J 0 bases short, with 13 bases between. This CDR3 is 16 amino acids long. Here the CDR3 reads CASSLGAQTSTDTQYF. The CDR3 DNA is TGTGCCAGCAGCTTGGGGGCACAGACTAGCACAGATACGCAGTATTTT. The whole variable domain, filled in from reference TRBV7-2 and TRBJ2-3, reads GAGVSQSPSNKVTEKGKDVELRCDPISGHTALYWYRQSLGQGLEFLIYFQGNSAPDKSGLPSDRFSAERTGGSVSTLTIQRTQQEDSAVYLCASSLGAQTSTDTQYFGPGTRLTVL.

This rearrangement joins TRBV28 to TRBJ1-1; D is ambiguous. This CDR3 has 14 residues. V dropped 6 bases and J dropped 0 bases, with 11 bases sitting between them. CDR1 and CDR2 (germline): MDHEN, SYDVKM. CDR3 in DNA: TGTGCCAGCAGAACCAACCCCTTGAACACTGAAGCTTTCTTT. It is translated as CASRTNPLNTEAFF.

The chain uses TRBV12-3 or TRBV12-4 and TRBJ1-1, with TRBD1 as a possible D gene (5 bases). The CDR3 length is 12 residues. The V and J ends lost 7 bases and 7 bases respectively, with 13 bases between them. In nucleotides, the CDR3 is TGTGCCAGCACCCCCGGGGGAGATGAAGCTTTCTTT. Protein sequence: CASTPGGDEAFF.

The count of this clone is one. The chain has TRBV19 and TRBJ2-2; unclear D gene. The V and J ends lost 3 bases and 3 bases respectively, with 8 bases between them. Germline CDR1 LNHDA, CDR2 SQIVND (reference sequence). This CDR3 is 14 amino acids long. The CDR3 reads CASSMSHDTGELFF. In nucleotides, the CDR3 is TGTGCCAGTAGTATGTCTCACGACACCGGGGAGCTGTTTTTT.

This clone has a single count. This rearrangement joins TRBV28 to TRBJ2-2; 8 positions match TRBD2. Trimming removed 7 bases from V and 4 bases from J; junction bases left unmatched: 8. Germline V gene lookup returns CDR1 MDHEN and CDR2 SYDVKM. The CDR3 totals 15 residues. The CDR3 DNA reads TGTGCCAGCATGAGCGGGGGCACCCTCACCGGGGAGCTGTTTTTT. This codes for CASMSGGTLTGELFF.